The clone carrying this TCR beta chain is a singleton in its sample. Followed over time, Seattle patients had been enrolled while infection was active. V trimming: 2 bases; J trimming: 0 bases; junction bases outside the gene matches: 14. CDR1 is SGHRS, CDR2 YFSETQ, per germline. The CDR3 is 19 amino acids. This sample was included in a study of blood T cell repertoires in COVID-19. Study context: Collection of acute and convalescent COVID-19 samples took place in the United States, Italy and Spain.

Libraries were prepared by immunoSEQ multiplex PCR; TCRdb keeps only in-frame clonotypes and omits some of them. Of 300,000 to 350,000 clones in the sample, about 90% are singletons; the top ten hold about 6%. The V and J genes are TRBV5-1 and TRBJ1-1, with 9 bases lining up with TRBD1. The TCR originated in a woman aged 45-60 years with COVID-19, enrolled during active disease. Sample: peripheral blood. The CDR3 loop is CASSFWGSVGTGMNTEAFF. CDR3 sequence (DNA): TGCGCCAGCAGCTTCTGGGGCAGTGTGGGGACAGGGATGAACACTGAAGCTTTCTTT.